These 5 T cell receptor beta chains came from one sample sequenced in a study of shared clonotypes between healthy human individuals. The method was immunoSEQ multiplex PCR; TCRdb's version includes in-frame clones alone and lacks a portion of them. The sample holds about 980,000 clones, approximately 80% seen once. Source material: memory CD4+ T cells sorted from blood. The subset here: CD45RA-negative fraction. The receptor set was obtained from a man aged 18 to 30 in good health.

The rearrangement uses TRBV21-1 and TRBJ2-6. TRBV21-1 is shown as a pseudogene. CDR3 length equals 19 residues. The CDR3, as DNA: TGTGCCAGCCCCCACCTTGAAGGGACGCTGAGGGCTGGGGCCAACGTCCTGACTTTC. It specifies CASPHLEGTLRAGANVLTF.

This clone was observed a handful of times. The J gene is TRBJ2-7, the V gene TRBV19, with 9 bases fitting TRBD2. Germline CDR1 and CDR2: LNHDA and SQIVND (reference sequence). The V gene end was trimmed by 4 bases and the J gene end by 2 bases; junction bases not matched to a gene: 6. The CDR3 length is 15 residues. The CDR3 coding sequence is TGTGCCAGTAGTACTATAGCGGGAGACACCTACGAGCAGTACTTC. Amino acids: CASSTIAGDTYEQYF.

The chain carries TRBV28 and TRBJ2-7; the match to TRBD2 covers 12 bases. The CDR3 length is 15 residues. V gave up 5 bases and J gave up 5 bases; unmatched junction bases: 7. Germline lookup yields CDR1 MDHEN and CDR2 SYDVKM. This CDR3 reads CASSRPSGGAHEQYF. CDR3 DNA sequence: TGTGCCAGCAGTCGACCTAGCGGGGGGGCCCACGAGCAGTACTTC.

The V call is TRBV4-1, the J call TRBJ1-1; no clear D. The germline V and J ends were trimmed by 2 bases and 1 base, with 11 bases remaining between them. Germline CDR1 reads MGHRA; CDR2 reads YSYEKL. The length of the CDR3 is 15 residues. CDR3 sequence: CASSQTFQENTEAFF. CDR3 bases: TGCGCCAGCAGCCAAACCTTTCAGGAGAACACTGAAGCTTTCTTT.

The V and J genes are TRBV14 and TRBJ1-1; D call uncertain. This CDR3 has 16 amino acids. Germline assignment: CDR1 SGHDN and CDR2 FVKESK. Trimming removed 0 bases at V and 5 bases at J, with 16 bases between. The CDR3 DNA reads TGTGCCAGCAGCCAAGAACCCTTAGGCGGAAGGACTGAAGCTTTCTTT. It encodes CASSQEPLGGRTEAFF.